The 11 T cell receptor beta chains below come from one sample, sequenced in a study of cytomegalovirus exposure and HLA in healthy donors. Vbeta (60) and Jbeta (13) primers were used in the PCR. Libraries were prepared by immunoSEQ multiplex PCR; TCRdb keeps only in-frame clonotypes and omits some of them. The sample has roughly 170,000 clones, more than 80% seen once. Sequenced input: PBMCs. The receptor set was obtained from a boy between 5 and 17 years old in good health and CMV-seronegative.

The rearrangement joins TRBV7-9 to TRBJ1-4; a weak D match, TRBD1 (6 bases). V lost 5 bases, J lost 7 bases, and 14 bases lay in between. The CDR3 is made up of 14 amino acids. Per germline, CDR1 SEHNR and CDR2 FQNEAQ (reference sequence). CDR3 sequence reads: CASSKSGTTEKLFF. The DNA for the CDR3 is TGTGCCAGCAGCAAGTCCGGGACAACTGAAAAACTGTTTTTT.

In its sample, this clone was seen a few times. J is TRBJ1-3 and V is TRBV11-3; 8 bases fit TRBD1. This CDR3 is built from 15 residues. Germline CDR1 is SGHNT and CDR2 is YENEEA. Unmatched junction bases numbered 4, after V lost 4 bases and J lost 2 bases. The DNA of the CDR3 is TGTGCCAGCAGCTCGGACAGGGTCCCTGGAAACACCATATATTTT. Its translation: CASSSDRVPGNTIYF.

The rearrangement links TRBV10-3 to TRBJ1-2; D is perhaps TRBD1 (5 bases). The CDR3 totals 14 residues. V was cut by 4 bases and J by 8 bases, with 17 bases left in between. Germline lookup yields CDR1 ENHRY and CDR2 SYGVKD. CDR3: CAISGNGQNRGYTF. CDR3 coding DNA: TGTGCCATCAGTGGTAACGGACAAAATCGGGGCTACACCTTC.

This chain joins TRBV7-2 and TRBJ2-1; 12 bases are a match to TRBD2. V shed 5 bases and J 8 bases; nucleotides not matched to a gene: 13. The CDR3 contains 17 residues. CDR1 and CDR2 (germline): SGHTA, FQGNSA. CDR3: CASSPQTSGSWLDEQFF. CDR3 bases: TGTGCCAGCAGCCCCCAGACTAGCGGGAGTTGGTTGGATGAGCAGTTCTTC.

The CDR3 loop reads CASNGLAGGNYEQYF. The CDR3 DNA is TGTGCCAGCAACGGACTAGCGGGAGGAAACTACGAGCAGTACTTC. The chain links TRBV2 to TRBJ2-7; 14 nucleotides align to TRBD2. Germline V gene lookup returns CDR1 SNHLY and CDR2 FYNNEI. The CDR3 has 15 residues. V trimming: 7 bases; J trimming: 3 bases; junction bases outside the gene matches: 5.

The chain recombines TRBV19 with TRBJ1-1; 7 nucleotides agree with TRBD1. The J segment lost 0 bases and the V segment lost 6 bases, leaving 4 bases of the junction unmatched. CDR1 and CDR2 from the germline V gene are LNHDA and SQIVND (reference sequence). This CDR3 region has 14 residues. The CDR3 region has the DNA TGTGCCAGTAGCCGGACAGGCTTGAACACTGAAGCTTTCTTT. This encodes CASSRTGLNTEAFF.

V usage is TRBV5-6 and J usage is TRBJ1-2; 10 bases are a match to TRBD1. This CDR3 comprises 16 residues. V lost 4 bases to trimming and J lost 4 bases; unmatched junction nucleotides: 10. Germline CDR1 reads SGHDT; CDR2 reads YYEEEE. The DNA for the CDR3 is TGTGCCAGCAGCCCCCGTGGGACAGGGGTTCGCTATGGCTACACCTTC. Translated, it gives CASSPRGTGVRYGYTF.

A single count supports this clone. CDR3 region: CASSRERVSEQFF. The CDR3 bases are TGTGCCAGCAGCCGTGAGCGGGTCTCTGAGCAGTTCTTC. The gene calls are TRBV6-5 and TRBJ2-1; tentative D call: TRBD2 (6 bases). Germline V lookup: CDR1 MNHEY, CDR2 SVGAGI. This CDR3 has 13 residues. Trimming pared 6 bases from V and 9 bases from J, leaving 15 bases between.

The chain carries TRBV30 and TRBJ1-2; D is possibly TRBD1 (6 bases). Germline assignment: CDR1 GTSNPN and CDR2 SVGIG (reference sequence). This CDR3 is built from 12 residues. Trimming removed 2 bases at V and 12 bases at J, with 16 bases between. Here the CDR3 reads CAWSSGGLKNTF. The CDR3 DNA is TGTGCCTGGAGTTCGGGGGGCCTTAAAAACACCTTC.

This clone was seen a handful of times. The V call is TRBV25-1, the J call TRBJ1-2, with D possibly matching TRBD1 (5 bases). Germline loops: CDR1 MGHDK, CDR2 SYGVNS. CDR3 length: 13 residues. The V gene lost 7 bases and the J gene lost 2 bases, with 11 bases spanning the gap. The CDR3 nucleotides are TGTGCCAGCACGCAGGGCCCGAACTATGGCTACACCTTC. This codes for CASTQGPNYGYTF.

The V and J genes are TRBV5-5 and TRBJ1-2; the match to TRBD1 covers 10 bases. CDR1 and CDR2 (germline): SGHKS, YYEKEE (reference sequence). This CDR3 spans 13 amino acids. Trimming removed 5 bases from V and 6 bases from J; junction bases left unmatched: 4. The CDR3 protein is CASSLTGGNGYTF. The CDR3 region has the DNA TGTGCCAGCAGTCTGACAGGGGGCAATGGCTACACCTTC.